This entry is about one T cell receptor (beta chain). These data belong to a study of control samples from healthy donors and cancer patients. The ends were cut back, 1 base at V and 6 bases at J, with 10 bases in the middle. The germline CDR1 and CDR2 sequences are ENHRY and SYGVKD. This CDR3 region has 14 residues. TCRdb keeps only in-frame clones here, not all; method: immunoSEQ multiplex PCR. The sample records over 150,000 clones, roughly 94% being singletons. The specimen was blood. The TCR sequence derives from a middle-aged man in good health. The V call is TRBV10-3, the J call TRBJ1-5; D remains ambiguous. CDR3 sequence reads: CAISEYGSSQPQHF. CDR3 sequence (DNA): TGTGCCATCAGTGAGTATGGGTCCTCTCAGCCCCAGCATTTT.